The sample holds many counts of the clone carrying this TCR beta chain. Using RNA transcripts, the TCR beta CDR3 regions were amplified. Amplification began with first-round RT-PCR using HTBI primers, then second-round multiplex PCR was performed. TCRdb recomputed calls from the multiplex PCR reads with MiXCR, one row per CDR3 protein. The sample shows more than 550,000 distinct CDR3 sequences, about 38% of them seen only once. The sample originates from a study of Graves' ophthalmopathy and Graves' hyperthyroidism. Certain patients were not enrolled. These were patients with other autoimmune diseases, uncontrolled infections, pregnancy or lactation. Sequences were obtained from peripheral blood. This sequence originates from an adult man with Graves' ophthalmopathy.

Written as DNA, the CDR3 is TGTGCCAGCAGTGAGGACAGGGGGATCTATGGCTACACCTTC. As protein: CASSEDRGIYGYTF. V is TRBV2 and J is TRBJ1-2, with 10 bases that match TRBD1. Germline CDR1 is SNHLY and CDR2 is FYNNEI. The CDR3 sequence is 14 residues long. Trimming removed 3 bases from V and 4 bases from J; junction bases left unmatched: 2. Full variable domain (outside the CDR3, taken from reference TRBV2 and TRBJ1-2): EPEVTQTPSHQVTQMGQEVILRCVPISNHLYFYWYRQILGQKVEFLVSFYNNEISEKSEIFDDQFSVERPDGSNFTLKIRSTKLEDSAMYFCASSEDRGIYGYTFGSGTRLTVV.